Listed here is a single T cell receptor (beta chain). The antigen remains unidentified. The record originates from a study of cytomegalovirus exposure and HLA in healthy donors. TCRdb's table, derived via immunoSEQ multiplex PCR, lists solely in-frame clones and lacks some. The repertoire includes 150,000 to 200,000 clones, roughly 96% of them detected once, and around 0.9% sits in the top ten. The ends were cut back, 2 bases at V and 6 bases at J, with 5 bases in the middle. Germline CDR1 is MNHEY and CDR2 is SVGAGI. CDR3 length: 13 amino acids. Study-wide results and limits: The authors listed 150 or so TCR beta chains as cytomegalovirus-associated.

The V call is TRBV6-5, the J call TRBJ1-6; D gene uncertain. This sequence originates from a woman younger than 30 in good health and CMV-seronegative. Sequencing was performed on PBMCs. This chain's CDR3 is CASSYLFNSPLHF. The CDR3 DNA reads as TGTGCCAGCAGTTACCTGTTTAATTCACCCCTCCACTTT.